The next 23 T cell receptor beta chains were all read from a single sample in a study of T-cell reconstitution after alpha-beta-depleted transplantation in children. As it was prepared, the TCRbeta library received unique molecular identifiers. MiXCR was run by TCRdb on the PCR reads, yielding one entry per CDR3 protein. The sample carries 420,000 or so distinct CDR3 sequences, approximately 10% recorded once. The source material was PBMCs from the stem cell graft donor, sampled from the stem cell graft. Receptors were obtained from a human donor who donated a stem cell graft to a child with acute myeloid leukemia.

The J gene is TRBJ2-1, the V gene TRBV7-8; TRBD2 aligns across 9 bases. The CDR3 totals 19 residues. Germline-derived CDR1 and CDR2 are SGHVS and FQNEAQ. After removal of 2 bases from V and 0 bases from J, the junction contained 11 bases not matched to a gene. CDR3 in DNA: TGTGCCAGCAGCTTATACAGCGGGGGGCCCCCCAGCTCCTACAATGAGCAGTTCTTC. Its translation is CASSLYSGGPPSSYNEQFF.

V usage is TRBV20-1 and J usage is TRBJ2-2; perhaps TRBD1 as D (5 bases). The ends were cut back, 0 bases at V and 2 bases at J, with 13 bases in the middle. This CDR3 is 16 amino acids long. Germline-derived CDR1 and CDR2 are DFQATT and SNEGSKA (reference sequence). The CDR3 DNA reads TGCAGTGCTAGAGATTTACAGGCGGCCAACACCGGGGAGCTGTTTTTT. This sequence encodes CSARDLQAANTGELFF.

This clonotype was seen only a few times. V usage is TRBV15 and J usage is TRBJ2-7; D possibly matches TRBD1 or TRBD2 (5 bases each). CDR3 length equals 15 residues. Between the trimmed V and J ends, which lost 3 bases and 1 base, there was a span of 13 bases. Looked up from germline, CDR1 is LNHNV and CDR2 is YYDKDF (reference sequence). This CDR3 is CATSSGAGSSYEQYV. As DNA, the CDR3 is TGTGCCACCAGCAGTGGGGCAGGGAGTTCCTACGAGCAGTACGTC.

The genes are TRBV3-1 and TRBJ2-1, with 8 positions matching TRBD2. Germline V gene data show CDR1 as LGHDT and CDR2 as YNNKEL (reference sequence). The CDR3 is 15 amino acids. V lost 8 bases, J lost 3 bases, and 9 bases stayed unmatched. CDR3 loop: CASCNRGGLYNEQFF. The CDR3 DNA reads as TGTGCCAGCTGCAACCGCGGGGGGCTCTACAATGAGCAGTTCTTC.

The rearrangement joins TRBV12-3 or TRBV12-4 to TRBJ2-3, with D perhaps being TRBD1 or TRBD2 (5 bases each). This CDR3 has 15 residues. V was clipped by 8 bases and J by 0 bases, with 15 bases between them. In DNA, the CDR3 is TGTGCCAGCCGGGGCATGACAGCTAGCACAGATACGCAGTATTTT. This encodes CASRGMTASTDTQYF.

This chain links TRBV10-3 with TRBJ2-2; D could derive from TRBD1 or TRBD2 (6 bases each). The CDR3 consists of 16 residues. CDR1 is ENHRY, CDR2 SYGVKD, per germline. The V gene lost 6 bases and the J gene lost 6 bases, with 20 bases spanning the gap. The CDR3 reads CAIRADGGRRAGELFF. The DNA of the CDR3 is TGTGCCATCAGAGCGGATGGGGGCAGGAGGGCCGGGGAGCTGTTTTTT.

This chain connects TRBV14 to TRBJ2-3; tentatively, D is TRBD1 (5 bases). The CDR3 loop spans 13 amino acids. The V and J ends lost 3 bases and 7 bases respectively, with 11 bases between them. Germline values: CDR1 SGHDN, CDR2 FVKESK. The CDR3 spells CASSQGPLNTQYF. The CDR3 DNA is TGTGCCAGCAGCCAGGGGCCTTTAAATACGCAGTATTTT. Complete variable domain (other parts from reference TRBV14 and TRBJ2-3): EAGVTQFPSHSVIEKGQTVTLRCDPISGHDNLYWYRRVMGKEIKFLLHFVKESKQDESGMPNNRFLAERTGGTYSTLKVQPAELEDSGVYFCASSQGPLNTQYFGPGTRLTVL.

This clonotype occurred a few times. J is TRBJ1-2 and V is TRBV27, with 8 bases lining up with TRBD1. V lost 5 bases, J lost 5 bases, and 13 bases stayed unmatched. The CDR3 totals 16 residues. Germline-derived CDR1 and CDR2 are MNHEY and SMNVEV (reference sequence). The CDR3 spells CASSPMDRALRYGYTF. The DNA of the CDR3 is TGTGCCAGCAGTCCGATGGACAGGGCCCTTCGGTATGGCTACACCTTC.

This clonotype was found many times. The chain uses TRBV20-1 and TRBJ2-1, with 7 positions matching TRBD1. After removal of 2 bases from V and 5 bases from J, the junction contained 3 bases not matched to a gene. The germline V gene encodes CDR1 DFQATT and CDR2 SNEGSKA (reference sequence). CDR3 length: 13 amino acids. CDR3 DNA: TGCAGTGCTAGACCCGACAGGGACAATGAGCAGTTCTTC. Translation: CSARPDRDNEQFF.

CDR3 in amino acids: CASRARDGTYEQYF. The CDR3 coding sequence is TGTGCCAGCAGGGCTAGGGACGGAACCTACGAGCAGTACTTC. This chain connects TRBV7-9 to TRBJ2-7; D may correspond to TRBD1 or TRBD2 (5 bases each). The CDR3 is 14 residues long. V lost 6 bases and J lost 2, with 14 bases in between. The germline gives CDR1 SEHNR, CDR2 FQNEAQ (reference sequence).

This clonotype was picked up a small number of times. This sequence joins TRBV25-1 and TRBJ2-7, with D maybe TRBD1 (6 bases). The CDR3 is made up of 13 amino acids. V lost 4 bases to trimming and J lost 5 bases, with 12 bases between them. Germline lookup yields CDR1 MGHDK and CDR2 SYGVNS. CDR3 region: CASSAQGIHEQYV. DNA for the CDR3: TGTGCCAGCAGTGCACAGGGAATACACGAGCAGTACGTC.

The chain links TRBV5-1 to TRBJ2-1, with TRBD2 identical over 10 bases. CDR3 size: 18 residues. CDR1 is SGHRS and CDR2 is YFSETQ in the germline V gene. V shed 1 base and J 2 bases; nucleotides not matched to a gene: 9. CDR3 protein: CASSLSLVAGGAYNEQFF. As DNA, the CDR3 is TGCGCCAGCAGCTTGTCGCTAGTAGCGGGAGGCGCCTACAATGAGCAGTTCTTC.

This clonotype was seen only a few times. The rearrangement uses TRBV10-3 and TRBJ2-3, with 10 bases aligning to TRBD2. V was clipped by 6 bases and J by 4 bases; unmatched bases: 13. Per the germline V gene, CDR1 is ENHRY and CDR2 is SYGVKD. The CDR3 totals 17 residues. CDR3 in amino acids: CAISELLGLAGADTQYF. CDR3 DNA sequence: TGTGCCATCAGCGAACTTTTGGGGCTAGCGGGAGCAGATACGCAGTATTTT.

This clonotype came up many times. The gene calls are TRBV18 and TRBJ2-5; D is undetermined. The germline V gene encodes CDR1 KGHSH and CDR2 LQKENI. CDR3 length: 11 residues. Trimming removed 8 bases at V and 3 bases at J, with 7 bases between. CDR3 sequence (DNA): TGTGCCAGCCGGCGAGAAGAGACCCAGTACTTC. Its translation: CASRREETQYF.

About this clonotype: At one of its ends the junction is not consistent with the germline gene, which may arise from a read error. This rearrangement joins TRBV5-5 to TRBJ2-1, with D possibly being TRBD1 (5 bases). The germline V gene has CDR1 SGHKS and CDR2 YYEKEE (reference sequence). The CDR3 loop spans 15 amino acids. The CDR3 bases are TGTGCCAGCAGCCGCATTCAGGGTTCCTACAATGGGCAGTTCTTC. This sequence encodes CASSRIQGSYNGQFF.

This chain links TRBV3-1 with TRBJ2-7; 8 positions match TRBD2. CDR3 length: 14 amino acids. Germline CDR1 is LGHDT and CDR2 is YNNKEL (reference sequence). V gave up 4 bases and J gave up 2 bases; unmatched junction bases: 4. As DNA, the CDR3 is TGTGCCAGCAGCCCCTCCGGGGGGGCCTACGAGCAGTACGTC. Its protein is CASSPSGGAYEQYV.

This clonotype has just a few counts. V is TRBV5-6 and J is TRBJ2-2; D not certain. Germline CDR1 and CDR2: SGHDT and YYEEEE. This CDR3 has 13 residues. The V and J ends lost 4 bases and 6 bases respectively, with 10 bases between them. The CDR3 DNA reads TGTGCCAGCAGCCGTTTAGTTCCCGGGGAGCTGTTTTTT. This gives the protein CASSRLVPGELFF. Using reference TRBV5-6 and TRBJ2-2 for the parts outside the CDR3, the full variable domain is DAGVTQSPTHLIKTRGQQVTLRCSPKSGHDTVSWYQQALGQGPQFIFQYYEEEERQRGNFPDRFSGHQFPNYSSELNVNALLLGDSALYLCASSRLVPGELFFGEGSRLTVL.

This clonotype showed up just a few times. The rearrangement links TRBV7-6 to TRBJ2-7; 10 bases match TRBD1. Germline V gives CDR1 SGHVS, CDR2 FNYEAQ. The CDR3 sequence is 15 residues long. V lost 7 bases to trimming and J lost 4 bases; unmatched junction nucleotides: 10. CDR3 sequence: CASTPGQGIPYEQYF. In DNA, the CDR3 is TGTGCCAGCACGCCGGGACAGGGGATCCCATACGAGCAGTACTTC.

The chain recombines TRBV12-3 or TRBV12-4 with TRBJ2-7, with a possible D match to TRBD2 (5 bases). Deletions cut 3 bases from V and 6 bases from J, with 9 bases between. The CDR3 consists of 12 residues. CDR3 protein: CASSFSGSEQYV. DNA of the CDR3: TGTGCCAGCAGTTTTTCGGGAAGCGAGCAGTACGTC.

This rearrangement joins TRBV7-8 to TRBJ2-7; TRBD2 matches 10 bases. V trimming: 5 bases; J trimming: 6 bases; junction bases outside the gene matches: 10. Germline V CDR1 and CDR2: SGHVS, FQNEAQ. The CDR3 length is 15 residues. The CDR3 here is CASSRTRGLASEQYF. The CDR3 DNA reads as TGTGCCAGCAGCCGTACCCGGGGACTAGCGTCCGAGCAGTACTTC.

This clonotype was seen a few times. V and J are TRBV7-6 and TRBJ2-4; D might be TRBD2 (5 bases). The CDR3 has 15 residues. V dropped 5 bases and J dropped 2 bases, with 13 bases sitting between them. Germline loops: CDR1 SGHVS, CDR2 FNYEAQ. CDR3 residues: CASSLRSGPKNIQYF. CDR3 nucleotides: TGTGCCAGCAGCCTGCGAAGCGGCCCCAAAAACATTCAGTACTTC.

The sample holds many counts of this clonotype. The chain combines TRBV7-8 with TRBJ2-7; D unresolved. Trimming left V 1 base short and J 4 bases short, with 11 bases between. Looked up from germline, CDR1 is SGHVS and CDR2 is FQNEAQ. CDR3 size: 14 residues. The CDR3 reads CASSLEQNSYEQYF. CDR3 coding DNA: TGTGCCAGCAGCTTAGAACAGAATTCTTACGAGCAGTACTTC. Looking up the rest from reference TRBV7-8 and TRBJ2-7 gives the full variable domain: GAGVSQSPRYKVAKRGQDVALRCDPISGHVSLFWYQQALGQGPEFLTYFQNEAQLDKSGLPSDRFFAERPEGSVSTLKIQRTQQEDSAVYLCASSLEQNSYEQYFGPGTRLTVT.

This clonotype has more than one count but fewer than ten. The V and J genes are TRBV25-1 and TRBJ2-2; 8 bases line up with TRBD2. The CDR3 runs to 16 residues. The junction had 3 bases not matched to a gene; V was cut back by 3 bases and J by 0 bases. Germline V gene lookup returns CDR1 MGHDK and CDR2 SYGVNS. In nucleotides, the CDR3 is TGTGCCAGCAGTGACAGCGGGAGCGCGAACACCGGGGAGCTGTTTTTT. The encoded protein is CASSDSGSANTGELFF.